This record covers a single T cell receptor (beta chain). The CDR3 has 15 amino acids. Between the trimmed V and J ends, which lost 2 bases and 2 bases, there was a span of 10 bases. CDR1 is SGHTA, CDR2 FQGNSA, per germline. This table comes from immunoSEQ multiplex PCR, and its TCRdb copy is limited to in-frame clones, with some not included. The sample has about 130,000 clones; roughly 91% are singletons. This sample is part of a study of T cell responses to AZD1222 COVID-19 vaccine. This chain connects TRBV7-2 to TRBJ1-5; D call uncertain. The input for sequencing was peripheral blood, taken on day 0 of AZD1222 vaccination. The clonotype originates from an adult in good health. The CDR3 reads CASSLSADGNQPQHF. The CDR3 DNA reads as TGTGCCAGCAGCTTATCGGCAGACGGCAATCAGCCCCAGCATTTT.